These 12 T cell receptor beta chains share one sample of origin, sequenced in a study of blood T cell repertoires in COVID-19. Assay: immunoSEQ multiplex PCR; the TCRdb copy retains only in-frame clones and omits some. The data hold approximately 44,000 clones, with around 79% observed a single time. The specimen was peripheral blood. These receptors were collected from a woman older than 75 with acute or convalescent COVID-19.

V is TRBV11-2 and J is TRBJ1-2; D remains unclear. This CDR3 has 12 residues. Trimming cost V 1 base and J 8 bases, with 8 bases left between them. Germline V gives CDR1 SGHAT, CDR2 FQNNGV. Here the CDR3 reads CASSLGQWGYTF. Written as DNA, the CDR3 is TGTGCCAGCAGCTTAGGGCAATGGGGCTACACCTTC. Drawing the rest from reference TRBV11-2 and TRBJ1-2, the complete variable domain is EAGVAQSPRYKIIEKRQSVAFWCNPISGHATLYWYQQILGQGPKLLIQFQNNGVVDDSQLPKDRFSAERLKGVDSTLKIQPAKLEDSAVYLCASSLGQWGYTFGSGTRLTVV.

V is TRBV28 and J is TRBJ1-1; perhaps TRBD1 as D (5 bases). Germline assignment: CDR1 MDHEN and CDR2 SYDVKM. CDR3 size: 13 residues. Trimming took off 4 bases at V and 5 bases at J, with 11 bases between the two ends. Written as DNA, the CDR3 is TGTGCCAGCAGTTCCGGGGGTAGGACTGAAGCTTTCTTT. This translates into CASSSGGRTEAFF.

This clone has a single count. The chain couples TRBV6-2 or TRBV6-3 to TRBJ2-7; weak D call: TRBD2 (6 bases). V dropped 2 bases and J dropped 1 base, with 12 bases sitting between them. The CDR3 loop spans 15 amino acids. The germline V gene has CDR1 MNHEY and CDR2 SVGEGT. The DNA of the CDR3 is TGTGCCAGCAGTTACCTGGCAGGGAGGTCCTACGAGCAGTACTTC. Its translation: CASSYLAGRSYEQYF.

The chain combines TRBV6-4 with TRBJ2-2; TRBD2 aligns across 13 bases. Germline trimming cut 6 bases from V and 6 bases from J; bases unmatched to any gene: 4. The CDR3 has 15 amino acids. CDR1 is MRHNA and CDR2 is SNTAGT in the germline V gene. The CDR3 spells CASRALAGGPGELFF. The CDR3 DNA reads as TGTGCCAGCAGAGCACTAGCGGGAGGGCCCGGGGAGCTGTTTTTT.

This clone was detected once. The J gene is TRBJ1-5, the V gene TRBV7-9; 7 bases align to TRBD1. V was pared by 2 bases and J by 7 bases, with 11 bases of the junction left unmatched. CDR3 size: 16 residues. Germline V gene lookup returns CDR1 SEHNR and CDR2 FQNEAQ (reference sequence). Written as DNA, the CDR3 is TGTGCCAGCAGCTTATCCACAGGGGCGACGGGACAGCCCCAGCATTTT. This encodes CASSLSTGATGQPQHF.

The gene calls are TRBV9 and TRBJ1-1; maybe TRBD1 (5 bases). V was trimmed by 5 bases and J by 2 bases, leaving 10 bases between them. The germline V gene encodes CDR1 SGDLS and CDR2 YYNGEE. The CDR3 spans 13 residues. The CDR3 is CASSSGSNTEAFF. CDR3 nucleotide sequence: TGTGCCAGCAGTTCAGGGTCTAACACTGAAGCTTTCTTT.

V usage is TRBV2 and J usage is TRBJ2-3; D gene ambiguous. CDR3 size: 13 residues. In germline, CDR1 is SNHLY, CDR2 FYNNEI. V was pared by 2 bases and J by 4 bases, with 7 bases between. CDR3 bases: TGTGCCAGCAGTGAACTAGAATCAGATACGCAGTATTTT. Encoded protein: CASSELESDTQYF.

The chain links TRBV15 to TRBJ2-3, with a possible D match to TRBD1 (5 bases). V lost 2 bases, J lost 0 bases, and 18 bases lay in between. Per germline, CDR1 LNHNV and CDR2 YYDKDF (reference sequence). This CDR3 has 18 residues. In DNA form, the CDR3 reads TGTGCCACCAGCAGATACCCGGGTGGTGGGGCTAGCACAGATACGCAGTATTTT. Translated, it gives CATSRYPGGGASTDTQYF.

The chain couples TRBV7-9 to TRBJ2-7, with 7 bases that match TRBD2. The CDR3 covers 14 residues. The germline V gene encodes CDR1 SEHNR and CDR2 FQNEAQ (reference sequence). V lost 8 bases, J lost 0 bases, and 7 bases stayed unmatched. The CDR3 is CASWSGGSSYEQYF. CDR3 bases: TGTGCCAGCTGGTCGGGGGGTAGCTCCTACGAGCAGTACTTC. The full variable domain, with the rest looked up from reference TRBV7-9 and TRBJ2-7, is DTGVSQNPRHKITKRGQNVTFRCDPISEHNRLYWYRQTLGQGPEFLTYFQNEAQLEKSRLLSDRFSAERPKGSFSTLEIQRTEQGDSAMYLCASWSGGSSYEQYFGPGTRLTVT.

The rearrangement joins TRBV6-2 or TRBV6-3 to TRBJ1-2; D is undetermined. Trimming took off 0 bases at V and 3 bases at J, with 8 bases between the two ends. The CDR3 is made up of 14 amino acids. Germline CDR1 reads MNHEY; CDR2 reads SVGEGT. CDR3 sequence: CASSYSAGDYGYTF. CDR3 DNA: TGTGCCAGCAGTTACTCGGCGGGCGACTATGGCTACACCTTC.

The V gene is TRBV7-2, the J gene TRBJ2-3; D gene unclear. V shed 5 bases and J shed 2 bases, with 11 bases lying between them. Germline lookup yields CDR1 SGHTA and CDR2 FQGNSA. The length of the CDR3 is 14 residues. The chain's CDR3 is CASSPRHPTDTQYF. DNA of the CDR3: TGTGCCAGCAGCCCCAGACACCCCACAGATACGCAGTATTTT.

The J gene is TRBJ2-2, the V gene TRBV27; TRBD1 matches 7 bases. This CDR3 contains 17 residues. CDR1 is MNHEY, CDR2 SMNVEV, per germline (reference sequence). The J segment lost 0 bases and the V segment lost 5 bases, leaving 9 bases of the junction unmatched. CDR3 in DNA: TGTGCCAGCAGTCCCCTCGGGACAGCCGCGAACACCGGGGAGCTGTTTTTT. Its translation: CASSPLGTAANTGELFF.